This entry is about one T cell receptor beta chain. Its cognate antigen is unknown. Trimming shortened V by 6 bases and J by 5 bases, and 22 bases separated the two germline ends. CDR1 and CDR2 (germline): MNHEY, SMNVEV (reference sequence). The CDR3 is 16 residues long. Arm-PCR of CDR3 regions and iRepertoire HTBI primers were used to build TCR beta libraries. TCRdb analysed the multiplex PCR reads with MiXCR anew, one entry per CDR3 protein. The data hold around 340,000 distinct CDR3 sequences, with around 20% observed a single time. The data originate from a study of regulatory T cells in long-lasting Graves disease. The overall study: More than 5 years of antithyroid drugs with positive TSH receptor antibodies defined persistent Graves' disease. Study-wide results and limits: Not thyroid tissue but only peripheral blood was studied.

The time point: persistent/refractory GD, antithyroid drugs over 5 years with positive TRAb. PBMC-extracted RNA yielded the TCR library. This specimen consisted of peripheral blood mononuclear cells (PBMCs), obtained when the disease was refractory, from a patient treated with antithyroid drugs. This TCR derives from a female donor with Graves disease. This chain joins TRBV27 and TRBJ1-2, with D perhaps TRBD1 (5 bases). This CDR3 is CASSDRGPQSSYGYTF. The CDR3 DNA sequence: TGTGCCAGCAGCGACCGGGGCCCCCAGAGTTCTTATGGCTACACCTTC.